This TCR beta chain was documented in a study of blood T cell repertoires in COVID-19. Across the whole study: The origin of the acute and convalescent COVID-19 samples was the United States, Italy and Spain. T cells, B-cell-depleted T cells, or PBMCs supplied cDNA or gDNA.

Germline CDR1 and CDR2: LNHDA and SQIVND (reference sequence). Losses at the gene ends were 7 bases for V and 0 bases for J; bases not matched to a gene: 3. This CDR3 is 14 amino acids long. In the authors' methods: Nucleated cell counts were estimated from reference gene primer amplification. Assay used: immunoSEQ multiplex PCR; TCRdb lists only in-frame clones, some missing. Clone size and the V and J calls come from that table; the DNA yielded D and trimming. The table records almost 200,000 clones, just under 85% of them present only once. The chain links TRBV19 to TRBJ1-5, with TRBD1 identical over 7 bases. The TCR originated in a man between 60 and 70 years old with COVID-19, enrolled during active disease. Source material: peripheral blood. The chain's CDR3 is CASTTGYSNQPQHF. The CDR3 coding sequence is TGTGCCAGTACGACAGGGTATAGCAATCAGCCCCAGCATTTT.